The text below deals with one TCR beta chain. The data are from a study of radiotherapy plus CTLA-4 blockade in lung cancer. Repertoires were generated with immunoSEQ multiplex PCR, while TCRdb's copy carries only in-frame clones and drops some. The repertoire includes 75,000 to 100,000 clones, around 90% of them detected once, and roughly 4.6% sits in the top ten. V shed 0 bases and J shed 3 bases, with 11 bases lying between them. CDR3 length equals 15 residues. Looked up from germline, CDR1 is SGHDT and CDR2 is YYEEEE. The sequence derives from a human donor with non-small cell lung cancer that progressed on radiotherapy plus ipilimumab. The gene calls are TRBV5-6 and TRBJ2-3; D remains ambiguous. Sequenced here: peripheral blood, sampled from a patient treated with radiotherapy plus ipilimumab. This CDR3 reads CASSLVGFVTDTQYF. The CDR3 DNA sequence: TGTGCCAGCAGCTTGGTAGGGTTCGTTACAGATACGCAGTATTTT.